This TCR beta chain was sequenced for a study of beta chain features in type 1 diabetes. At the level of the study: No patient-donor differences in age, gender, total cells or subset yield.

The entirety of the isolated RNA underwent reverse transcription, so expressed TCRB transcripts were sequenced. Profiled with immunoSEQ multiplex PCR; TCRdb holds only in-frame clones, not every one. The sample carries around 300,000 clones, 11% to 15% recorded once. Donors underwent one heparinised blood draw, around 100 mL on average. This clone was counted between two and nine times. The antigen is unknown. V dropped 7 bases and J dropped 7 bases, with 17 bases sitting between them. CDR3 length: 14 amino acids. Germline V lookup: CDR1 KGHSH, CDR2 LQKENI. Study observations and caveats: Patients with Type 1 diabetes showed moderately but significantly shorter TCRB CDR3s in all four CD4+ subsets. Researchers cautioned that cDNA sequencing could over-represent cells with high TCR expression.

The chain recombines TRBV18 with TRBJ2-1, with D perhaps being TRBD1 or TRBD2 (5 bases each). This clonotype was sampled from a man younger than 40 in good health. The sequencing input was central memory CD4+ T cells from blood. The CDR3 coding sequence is TGTGCCAGCTTCCGGGGCCAATCCGGAAATGAGCAGTTCTTC. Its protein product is CASFRGQSGNEQFF.